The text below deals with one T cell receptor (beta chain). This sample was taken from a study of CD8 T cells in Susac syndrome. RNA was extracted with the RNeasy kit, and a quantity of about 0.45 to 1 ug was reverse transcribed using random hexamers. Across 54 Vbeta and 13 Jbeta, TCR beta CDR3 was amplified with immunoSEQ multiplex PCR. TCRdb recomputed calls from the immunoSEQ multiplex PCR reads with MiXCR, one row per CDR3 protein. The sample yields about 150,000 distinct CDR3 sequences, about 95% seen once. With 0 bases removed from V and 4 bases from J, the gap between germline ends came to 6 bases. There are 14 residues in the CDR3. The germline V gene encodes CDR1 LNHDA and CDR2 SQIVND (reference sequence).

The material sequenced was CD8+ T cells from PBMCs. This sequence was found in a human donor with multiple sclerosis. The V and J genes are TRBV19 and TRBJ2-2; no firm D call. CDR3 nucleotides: TGTGCCAGTAGTATAGAGTCGGGCACCGGGGAGCTGTTTTTT. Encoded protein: CASSIESGTGELFF.